This T cell receptor (beta chain) was sequenced for a study of OX40 agonist ivuxolimab in advanced cancers. Background on the study: The drug used for patients, ivuxolimab, was an agonistic anti-OX40 (CD134) antibody.

This CDR3 contains 14 residues. With 0 bases removed from V and 3 bases from J, the gap between germline ends came to 9 bases. TCRdb's copy holds only in-frame clones and misses some; the assay was immunoSEQ multiplex PCR. The sample holds under 90,000 clones, roughly 90% seen once. The sequences come from CD4+ or CD8+ T cells sorted from blood, collected in a trial of the OX40 agonist ivuxolimab. This receptor was obtained from an adult with an advanced solid tumor such as melanoma, head and neck, liver or kidney cancer. V usage is TRBV5-7 and J usage is TRBJ2-5; D perhaps matches TRBD1 (6 bases). Being an ORF, TRBV5-7 has a function that is uncertain. CDR3 bases: TGTGCCAGCAGCTTGGAGGCAGGGGAAGAGACCCAGTACTTC. It is translated as CASSLEAGEETQYF.